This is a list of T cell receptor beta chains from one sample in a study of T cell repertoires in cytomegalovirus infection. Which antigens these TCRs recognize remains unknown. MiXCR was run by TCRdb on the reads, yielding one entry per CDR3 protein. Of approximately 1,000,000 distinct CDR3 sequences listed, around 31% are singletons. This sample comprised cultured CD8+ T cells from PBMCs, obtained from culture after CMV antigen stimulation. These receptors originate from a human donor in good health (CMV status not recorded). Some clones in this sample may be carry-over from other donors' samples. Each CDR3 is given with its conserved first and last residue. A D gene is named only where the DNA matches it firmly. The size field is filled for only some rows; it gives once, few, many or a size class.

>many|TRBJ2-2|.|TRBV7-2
CASSLAIGPTRSGELFF
TGTGCCAGCAGCTTAGCGATAGGGCCTACTAGGTCCGGGGAGCTGTTTTTT
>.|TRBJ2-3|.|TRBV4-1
CASSQVVQGGGLTQYF
TGCGCCAGCAGCCAAGTGGTGCAGGGGGGGGGATTGACGCAGTATTTT
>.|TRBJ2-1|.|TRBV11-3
CASSSDGASSYNEQFF
TGTGCCAGCAGCTCAGACGGGGCTAGCTCCTACAATGAGCAGTTCTTC
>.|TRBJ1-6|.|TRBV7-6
CASSFTGNSPLHF
TGTGCCAGCAGCTTCACAGGGAATTCACCCCTCCACTTT
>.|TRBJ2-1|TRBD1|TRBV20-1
CSARVDRLSSYNEQFF
TGCAGTGCTAGGGTGGACAGGCTAAGCTCCTACAATGAGCAGTTCTTC
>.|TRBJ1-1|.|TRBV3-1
CASSQEGRLSQAFF
TGTGCCAGCAGCCAAGAAGGTCGCTTGTCGCAGGCTTTCTTT
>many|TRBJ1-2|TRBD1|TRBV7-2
CASSFPGTGGDGYTF
TGTGCCAGCAGCTTCCCCGGGACAGGGGGCGACGGCTACACCTTC
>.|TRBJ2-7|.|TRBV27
CASSAREGRGRSVDEQYF
TGTGCCAGCAGCGCTCGAGAGGGGAGAGGGCGGTCTGTCGACGAGCAGTACTTC
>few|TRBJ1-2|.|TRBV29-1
CSGGGGDYGYTF
TGCAGCGGTGGAGGGGGGGACTATGGCTACACCTTC
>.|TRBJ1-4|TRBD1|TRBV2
CASLWGLTGANEKLFF
TGTGCCAGCCTCTGGGGCCTGACAGGGGCTAATGAAAAACTGTTTTTT
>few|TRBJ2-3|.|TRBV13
CASSLDLISTDTQYF
TGTGCCAGCAGCTTAGACCTCATTAGCACAGATACGCAGTATTTT
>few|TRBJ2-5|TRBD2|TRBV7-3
CASSEDGTIQETQYF
TGTGCCAGCAGCGAGGACGGGACTATACAAGAGACCCAGTACTTC
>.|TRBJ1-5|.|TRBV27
CASTPVGGNGNQPQHF
TGTGCCAGCACCCCTGTAGGGGGTAATGGCAATCAGCCCCAGCATTTT
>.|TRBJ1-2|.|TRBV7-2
CASSLDPGNAGNGYTF
TGTGCCAGCAGCTTAGACCCCGGGAATGCAGGAAATGGCTACACCTTC
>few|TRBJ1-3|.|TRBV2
CASSEDTGSGNTIYF
TGTGCCAGCAGTGAGGACACCGGCTCTGGAAACACCATATATTTT
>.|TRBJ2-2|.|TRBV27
CASSPLAGELFF
TGTGCCAGCAGTCCCCTTGCCGGGGAGCTGTTTTTT
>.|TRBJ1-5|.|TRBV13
CASSPQLRQPQHF
TGTGCCAGCAGCCCCCAGCTTCGACAGCCCCAGCATTTT
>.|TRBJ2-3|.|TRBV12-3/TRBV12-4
CASSPGETSTDTQYF
TGTGCCAGCAGTCCGGGGGAAACTAGCACAGATACGCAGTATTTT
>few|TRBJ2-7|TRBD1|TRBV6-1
CASRDRGAYEQYF
TGTGCCAGCCGGGACAGGGGAGCCTACGAGCAGTACTTC
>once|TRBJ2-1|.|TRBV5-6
CASSPLRGGQSFYNEQFF
TGTGCCAGCAGCCCCCTTAGGGGGGGACAGAGCTTTTACAATGAGCAGTTCTTC
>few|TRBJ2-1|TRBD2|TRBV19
CASSLPAGGHEQFF
TGTGCCAGTAGCCTCCCGGCGGGGGGACATGAGCAGTTCTTC
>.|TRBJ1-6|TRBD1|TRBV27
CASSLGGDRGLHF
TGTGCCAGCAGTTTAGGGGGCGACAGGGGGCTCCACTTT
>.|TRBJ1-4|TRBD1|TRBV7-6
CASSLPYRGVKKLFF
TGTGCCAGCAGCTTACCGTACAGGGGGGTGAAAAAACTGTTTTTT
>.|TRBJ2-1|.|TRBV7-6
CASSPPGGTYNEQFF
TGTGCCAGCAGCCCACCGGGGGGCACCTACAATGAGCAGTTCTTC
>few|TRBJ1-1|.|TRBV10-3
CAISGHRDPNTEAFF
TGTGCCATCAGTGGACACAGGGACCCGAACACTGAAGCTTTCTTT
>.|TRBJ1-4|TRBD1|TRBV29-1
CSAWTGNEKLFF
TGCAGCGCCTGGACAGGGAATGAAAAACTGTTTTTT
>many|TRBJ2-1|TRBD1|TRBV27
CASKDRGLYNEQFF
TGTGCCAGCAAAGACAGGGGGCTTTACAATGAGCAGTTCTTC
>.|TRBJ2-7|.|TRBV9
CASSGEGAKYEQYF
TGTGCCAGCAGCGGGGAGGGGGCTAAATACGAGCAGTACTTC
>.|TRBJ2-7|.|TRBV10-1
CASSNQRVPYEQYF
TGCGCCAGCAGTAACCAGCGGGTTCCCTACGAGCAGTACTTC
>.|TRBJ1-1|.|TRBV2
CASRGITEAFF
TGTGCCAGCAGGGGAATCACTGAAGCTTTCTTT
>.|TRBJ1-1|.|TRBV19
CSTVWGAEAFF
TGTTCCACCGTCTGGGGAGCTGAAGCTTTCTTT
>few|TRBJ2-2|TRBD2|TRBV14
CASSKRLAGVFTGELFF
TGTGCCAGCAGCAAACGACTAGCGGGGGTATTCACCGGGGAGCTGTTTTTT
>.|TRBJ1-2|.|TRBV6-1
CASSGRGLANYGYTF
TGTGCCAGCAGTGGCCGGGGGTTAGCTAACTATGGCTACACCTTC
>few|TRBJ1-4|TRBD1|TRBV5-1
CASSLFPGQGSTNEKLFF
TGCGCCAGCAGCCTATTTCCGGGACAGGGGTCAACTAATGAAAAACTGTTTTTT
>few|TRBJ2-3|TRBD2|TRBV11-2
CASSLARLAGADTQYF
TGTGCCAGCAGCTTAGCCCGGTTAGCGGGGGCGGATACGCAGTATTTT
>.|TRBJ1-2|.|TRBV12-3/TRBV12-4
CASSLVDSYNYGYTF
TGTGCCAGCAGTTTAGTGGACAGTTATAACTATGGCTACACCTTC
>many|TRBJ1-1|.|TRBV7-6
CASSLEGGTEAFF
TGTGCCAGCAGCTTAGAAGGCGGGACTGAAGCTTTCTTT
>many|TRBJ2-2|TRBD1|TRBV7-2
CASSHRGSGELFF
TGTGCCAGCAGCCACAGGGGTAGCGGGGAGCTGTTTTTT
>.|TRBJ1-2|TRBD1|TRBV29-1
CSVALDRPNGYTF
TGCAGCGTTGCCCTGGACAGGCCTAATGGCTACACCTTC
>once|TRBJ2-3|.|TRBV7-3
CASSLVDAGTDTQYF
TGTGCCAGCAGCTTAGTGGACGCTGGCACAGATACGCAGTATTTT
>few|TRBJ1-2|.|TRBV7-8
CASSLEAGYTF
TGTGCCAGCAGCTTAGAGGCTGGCTACACCTTC
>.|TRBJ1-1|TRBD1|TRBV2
CASKTGETEAFF
TGTGCCAGCAAGACAGGGGAGACTGAAGCTTTCTTT
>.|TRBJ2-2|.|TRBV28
CASTSGPPTNTGELFF
TGTGCCAGCACCTCCGGCCCTCCGACGAACACCGGGGAGCTGTTTTTT
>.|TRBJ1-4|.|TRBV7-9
CASSSGQPATNEKLFF
TGTGCCAGCAGCTCTGGACAGCCTGCAACTAATGAAAAACTGTTTTTT
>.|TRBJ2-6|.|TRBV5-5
CASSLGRQARSGANVLTF
TGTGCCAGCAGCTTGGGACGGCAAGCCCGCTCTGGGGCCAACGTCCTGACTTTC
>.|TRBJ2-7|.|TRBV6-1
CASSSRQGGGKYEQYF
TGTGCCAGCTCCTCCCGGCAAGGGGGGGGGAAGTACGAGCAGTACTTC
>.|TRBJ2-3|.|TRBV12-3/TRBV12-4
CASSLGAPRSDTQYF
TGTGCCAGCAGTTTAGGAGCACCACGATCAGATACGCAGTATTTT
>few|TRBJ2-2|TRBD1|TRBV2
CASSADRVPSTGELFF
TGTGCCAGCAGTGCTGACAGGGTCCCGAGCACCGGGGAGCTGTTTTTT
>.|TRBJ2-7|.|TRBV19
CASKANVAHPYYEQYF
TGTGCCAGTAAAGCGAACGTAGCGCATCCATACTACGAGCAGTACTTC
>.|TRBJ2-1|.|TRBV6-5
CASSYSKGIEQFF
TGTGCCAGCAGTTACTCGAAAGGGATTGAGCAGTTCTTC
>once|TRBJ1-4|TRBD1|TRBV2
CASRPGQGLANEKLFF
TGTGCCAGCAGGCCGGGACAGGGGTTAGCTAATGAAAAACTGTTTTTT
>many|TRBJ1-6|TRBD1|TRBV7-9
CASSGNSQGMNSPLHF
TGTGCCAGCAGCGGAAACTCACAGGGGATGAATTCACCCCTCCACTTT
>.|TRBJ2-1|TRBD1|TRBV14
CASSQPGQGGYNEQFF
TGTGCCAGCAGCCAACCGGGACAGGGCGGATACAATGAGCAGTTCTTC
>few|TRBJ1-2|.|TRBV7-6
CASSDKNYGYTF
TGTGCCAGCAGCGATAAGAACTATGGCTACACCTTC
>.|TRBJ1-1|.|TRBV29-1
CSAFGGTEAFF
TGCAGCGCCTTCGGCGGCACTGAAGCTTTCTTT
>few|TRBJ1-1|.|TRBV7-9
CASSSPDSTEAFF
TGTGCCAGCAGCTCCCCGGACAGCACTGAAGCTTTCTTT
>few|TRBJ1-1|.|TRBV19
CASSIMTVGTEAFF
TGTGCCAGTAGTATCATGACGGTGGGGACTGAAGCTTTCTTT
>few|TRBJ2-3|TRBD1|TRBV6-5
CASSHTPGQATDTQYF
TGTGCCAGCAGTCACACGCCGGGACAGGCCACAGATACGCAGTATTTT
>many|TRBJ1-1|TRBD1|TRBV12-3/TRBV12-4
CASSRTPTGGTEAFF
TGTGCCAGCAGCCGAACCCCAACAGGGGGCACTGAAGCTTTCTTT
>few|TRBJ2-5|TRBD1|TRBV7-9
CASSLGDRVEMKETQYF
TGTGCCAGCAGCTTGGGGGACAGGGTCGAAATGAAAGAGACCCAGTACTTC